This T cell receptor (beta chain) was sequenced during a study of blood T cell repertoires in COVID-19. About the research overall: From the United States, Italy and Spain came samples of acute and convalescent COVID-19.

Authors' methods: For nucleated cells, counts were estimated from reference gene primer amplification. The method was immunoSEQ multiplex PCR; TCRdb's version includes in-frame clones alone and lacks a portion of them. The DNA gave D and trimming, while V, J and clone size come from that table. There are roughly 130,000 clones in the sample; 65% to 80% occur only once, and around 13% lies in the top ten. The germline gives CDR1 MNHEY, CDR2 SMNVEV (reference sequence). Trimming took 3 bases from V and 5 from J; bases not matched to a gene: 17. The CDR3 sequence is 18 residues long. The sequence was collected from a man older than 75 with acute or convalescent COVID-19. What was sequenced was peripheral blood. The rearrangement joins TRBV27 to TRBJ2-7; 9 bases are shared with TRBD1. For the CDR3, the DNA is TGTGCCAGCAGTTTCTTGGACAGGGGCCCTCTCCGGGTGGACGAGCAGTACTTC. Its protein is CASSFLDRGPLRVDEQYF.